Listed below are T cell receptor beta chains from one sample, sequenced in a study of regulatory T cells in long-lasting Graves disease. TCRdb re-analysed the multiplex PCR reads in MiXCR, keeping a single row per CDR3 protein. The table records about 620,000 distinct CDR3 sequences, 16% of them present only once. These data were also filed under a second study, of T cells in Graves' hyperthyroidism and ophthalmopathy.

Sequencing used peripheral blood mononuclear cells (PBMCs), obtained at new diagnosis, from a patient treated with antithyroid drugs. The receptors were gathered from a woman aged 25 to 39 with Graves disease. The CDR3 runs from the conserved cysteine through the conserved F or W. A D gene is named only where the DNA matches it firmly. Clone size is stated in some rows and not others, as once, few, many or a class when expanded.

size,D,J,V,DNA,CDR3
NA,NA,TRBJ1-5,TRBV27,TGTGCCAGCAGACCGGGACAAAGCAATCAGCCCCAGCATTTT,CASRPGQSNQPQHF
many,NA,TRBJ2-5,TRBV2,TGTGCCAGCAGTCTTCAGGGAGCGGGGACCCAGTACTTC,CASSLQGAGTQYF
NA,TRBD1,TRBJ2-5,TRBV5-6,TGTGCCAGCAGCTTGAGGACAGGGACAGGGGAGACCCAGTACTTC,CASSLRTGTGETQYF
many,TRBD1,TRBJ2-7,TRBV7-2,TGTGCCTCGGAGGACAGGGGCGGGAACCTCGGGGAGCAGTACTTC,CASEDRGGNLGEQYF
many,TRBD2,TRBJ2-1,TRBV28,TGTGCCAGTTGGGCCAGCGGCGGGAGCTCCTACAATGAGCAGTTCTTC,CASWASGGSSYNEQFF
many,NA,TRBJ2-2,TRBV28,TGTGCCAGCAGTTTATTTTCCAGCGCAGGGGAGCTGTTTTTT,CASSLFSSAGELFF
many,TRBD1,TRBJ2-3,TRBV7-2,TGTGCCAGCAGCTTAGACCCAGAAGGACAGGGGGGTCGCACAGATACGCAGTATTTT,CASSLDPEGQGGRTDTQYF
many,TRBD1,TRBJ1-1,TRBV28,TGTGCCAGCAAGGGACAGGGATTCCCTGAAGCTTTCTTT,CASKGQGFPEAFF
many,NA,TRBJ1-5,TRBV12-3/TRBV12-4,TGTGCCAGCAGCCAATCCTGGGGACGGAGCAATCAGCCCCAGCATTTT,CASSQSWGRSNQPQHF
many,NA,TRBJ1-1,TRBV11-2,TGTGCCAGCAGCCCCCTGAGGACTGAAGCTTTCTTT,CASSPLRTEAFF
NA,NA,TRBJ2-3,TRBV14,TGTGCCAGCAGCCAAGTCTCCAACACAGATACGCAGTATTTT,CASSQVSNTDTQYF
NA,TRBD2,TRBJ2-7,TRBV12-3/TRBV12-4,TGTGCCAGCAGTCCCGGGGGACGGACTAGAGCCTACGAGCAGTACTTC,CASSPGGRTRAYEQYF
many,NA,TRBJ2-6,TRBV28,TGTGCCAGCAGCTGGGGGGCGACAAGTGGGGCCAACGTCCTGACTTTC,CASSWGATSGANVLTF
NA,NA,TRBJ2-6,TRBV14,TGTGCCAGCAGCCCCCCCTCTAGATCTGGGGCCAACGTCCTGACTTTC,CASSPPSRSGANVLTF
many,TRBD1,TRBJ1-2,TRBV20-1,TGCAGTGCCCTCTTACCAGGGGGCGAGGGTGCCTATGGCTACACCTTC,CSALLPGGEGAYGYTF
many,NA,TRBJ2-3,TRBV3-1,TGTGCCAGCAGCCAAGATGGAGTTGGCTCGATTGATACGCAGTATTTT,CASSQDGVGSIDTQYF
NA,NA,TRBJ2-4,TRBV10-3,TGTGCCATCAGTGACGGACCTAATGCGAACATTCAGTACTTC,CAISDGPNANIQYF
NA,NA,TRBJ2-3,TRBV6-2/TRBV6-3,TGTGCCAGCAGTTACTCGGGGACCCGCACAGATACGCAGTATTTT,CASSYSGTRTDTQYF
many,TRBD1,TRBJ1-1,TRBV27,TGTGCCAGCAGTACTGGGACAGATTTTGGAGCTTTCTTT,CASSTGTDFGAFF
NA,NA,TRBJ2-1,TRBV5-1,TGCGCCAGCAGCTTTCCGGGGGAAGACTATGAGCAGTTCTTC,CASSFPGEDYEQFF
many,NA,TRBJ2-3,TRBV11-2,TGTGCCAGCATCCGAGGGCCAGATACGCAGTATTTT,CASIRGPDTQYF
many,NA,TRBJ1-1,TRBV2,TGTGCCAGCATCGGGGGGTCGGGGGCGAACACTGAAGCTTTCTTT,CASIGGSGANTEAFF
many,TRBD2,TRBJ2-6,TRBV20-1,TGCAGTGCTACGGGGAAACTAGCGGTCTCTGGGGCCAACGTCCTGACTTTC,CSATGKLAVSGANVLTF
few,TRBD2,TRBJ2-2,TRBV7-8,TGTGCCAGCAGCCCTAGCGGGACCTACACCGGGGAGCTGTTTTTT,CASSPSGTYTGELFF
many,TRBD1,TRBJ1-1,TRBV7-9,TGTGCCAGCAGCATCCCGACAGGGCGGAACACTGAAGCTTTCTTT,CASSIPTGRNTEAFF
many,NA,TRBJ2-5,TRBV7-7,TGTGCTAGCAGCTTAGTAGGCGGGCGGCAAGAGACCCAGTACTTC,CASSLVGGRQETQYF
few,TRBD1,TRBJ2-1,TRBV29-1,TGCAGCGTTGTGGCCGGGACAGACTTTTACAATGAGCAGTTCTTC,CSVVAGTDFYNEQFF
many,NA,TRBJ1-2,TRBV20-1,TGCAGTGCTAGACCCCAGGGAGGTGGCTACACCTTC,CSARPQGGGYTF
few,TRBD2,TRBJ2-3,TRBV20-1,TGCAGTGCCCCCGGACTAGCGGGAGCGGGAGCAGGCACAGATACGCAGTATTTT,CSAPGLAGAGAGTDTQYF
NA,NA,TRBJ2-1,TRBV6-2/TRBV6-3,TGTGCCAGCAGTCGGGGACTTAGCGGTATTAATGAGCAGTTCTTC,CASSRGLSGINEQFF
many,NA,TRBJ1-5,TRBV12-3/TRBV12-4,TGTGCCACTCACGCTGGGTCCGGTGGCAATCAGCCCCAGCATTTT,CATHAGSGGNQPQHF
NA,NA,TRBJ1-3,TRBV29-1,TGCAGCGTCAGAAGGGGGGCCTGGGAGCACACCATATATTTT,CSVRRGAWEHTIYF
many,TRBD1,TRBJ1-4,TRBV7-8,TGTGCCAGCAGCCGACAGGGGGCGTTCGGTGAAAAACTGTTTTTT,CASSRQGAFGEKLFF
few,NA,TRBJ2-5,TRBV7-2,TGTGCCAGCAGCTTAGCCCAGCACCAAGAGACCCAGTACTTC,CASSLAQHQETQYF
many,NA,TRBJ2-7,TRBV20-1,TGCAGTGCAGTTCTGTTAGGGGCTGAGCAGTACTTC,CSAVLLGAEQYF
many,NA,TRBJ1-1,TRBV12-3/TRBV12-4,TGTGCCAGCAGTTCCTGGGACCCGAACACTGAAGCTTTCTTT,CASSSWDPNTEAFF
many,TRBD1,TRBJ1-1,TRBV6-1,TGTGCCACCTTCAGACAGGGCAACACTGAAGCTTTCTTT,CATFRQGNTEAFF
many,TRBD1,TRBJ1-2,TRBV3-1,TGTGCCAGCAGCCGCGGGACAGGGGATTATGGCTACACCTTC,CASSRGTGDYGYTF
few,NA,TRBJ2-2,TRBV6-2/TRBV6-3,TGTGCCAGCAGAGGTCTTCGCGAGACCGGGGAGCTGTTTTTT,CASRGLRETGELFF
NA,TRBD1,TRBJ1-1,TRBV5-8,TGTGCCAGCAGCCCATGGACAGGCGGGAACACTGAAGCTTTCTTT,CASSPWTGGNTEAFF
NA,TRBD1,TRBJ2-7,TRBV6-1,TGTGCCAGCAACTTGGGACAGGGGATTTCCTACGAGCAGTACTTC,CASNLGQGISYEQYF
many,TRBD2,TRBJ2-1,TRBV7-2,TGTGCCAGCAGCCCCGGGAGGGAAGACTACAATGAGCAGTTCTTC,CASSPGREDYNEQFF